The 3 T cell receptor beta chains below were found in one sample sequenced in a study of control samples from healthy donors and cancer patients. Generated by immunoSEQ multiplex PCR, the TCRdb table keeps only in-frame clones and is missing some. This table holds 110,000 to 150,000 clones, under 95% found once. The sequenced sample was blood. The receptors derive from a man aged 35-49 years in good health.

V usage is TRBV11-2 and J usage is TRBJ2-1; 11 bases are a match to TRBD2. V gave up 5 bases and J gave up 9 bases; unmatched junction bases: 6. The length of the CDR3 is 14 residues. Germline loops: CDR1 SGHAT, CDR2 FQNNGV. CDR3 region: CASSRLAGTGEQFF. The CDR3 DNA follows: TGTGCCAGCAGCCGACTAGCGGGGACAGGTGAGCAGTTCTTC.

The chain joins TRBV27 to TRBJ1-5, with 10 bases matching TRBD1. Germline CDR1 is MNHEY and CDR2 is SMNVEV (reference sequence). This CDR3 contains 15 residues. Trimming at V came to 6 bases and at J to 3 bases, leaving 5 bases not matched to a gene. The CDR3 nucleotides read TGTGCCAGCAGGCGACAGGGGGCGAACAATCAGCCCCAGCATTTT. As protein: CASRRQGANNQPQHF.

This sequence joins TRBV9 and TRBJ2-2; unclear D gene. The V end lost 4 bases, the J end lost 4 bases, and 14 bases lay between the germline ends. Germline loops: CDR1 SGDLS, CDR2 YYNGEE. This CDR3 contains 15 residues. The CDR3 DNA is TGTGCCAGCAGCCCCCCGAGTGGGATCACCGGGGAGCTGTTTTTT. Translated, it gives CASSPPSGITGELFF.